The 32 T cell receptor beta chains below come from one sample, sequenced in a study of CD8+CD57+ T cells in acquired aplastic anemia. The study profiled TCR beta VDJ and CDR3 using genomic DNA as template. From the reads, TCRdb called clonotypes with MiXCR, one entry per CDR3 protein. Among around 200,000 distinct CDR3 sequences listed, around 50% were seen once. Sequenced sample: sorted CD4+, CD8+, or CD8+CD57+ T cells (not recorded which) from PBMCs. The receptors were sampled from a human donor in good health, serving as a control.

The rearrangement joins TRBV12-3 or TRBV12-4 to TRBJ1-2; the match to TRBD1 covers 10 bases. V was clipped by 5 bases and J by 12 bases; unmatched bases: 12. The CDR3 sequence is 14 residues long. The CDR3 sequence is CASSQLGTGVVDTF. The CDR3 nucleotides read TGTGCCAGCAGTCAATTGGGGACAGGGGTTGTTGACACCTTC.

The chain is built from TRBV6-5 and TRBJ1-1; D gene unclear. In germline, CDR1 is MNHEY, CDR2 SVGAGI. Trimming took 3 bases from V and 1 from J, leaving 9 bases between them. The CDR3 length is 14 residues. CDR3 amino acids: CASSYRDPNTEAFF. Here the CDR3 DNA reads TGTGCCAGCAGTTATAGGGATCCGAACACTGAAGCTTTCTTT.

This clonotype was found many times. The CDR3 region has the DNA TGTGCCAGCAGTTTATTAGCAGGGAAAGGACAGTACTTC. Translation gives CASSLLAGKGQYF. This sequence joins TRBV28 and TRBJ2-7; the D gene is possibly TRBD1 (5 bases). Germline V lookup: CDR1 MDHEN, CDR2 SYDVKM. The CDR3 is 13 residues long. The V and J ends lost 1 base and 10 bases respectively, with 14 bases between them.

This clonotype was seen ten or more times. This rearrangement joins TRBV19 to TRBJ1-1; no reliable D call. Germline CDR1 is LNHDA and CDR2 is SQIVND (reference sequence). The length of the CDR3 is 14 residues. Deletions cut 1 base from V and 2 bases from J, with 8 bases between. CDR3 bases: TGTGCCAGTAGTATAGTAGGAGACAACACTGAAGCTTTCTTT. Translation gives CASSIVGDNTEAFF. The full variable domain, rest sourced from reference TRBV19 and TRBJ1-1, is DGGITQSPKYLFRKEGQNVTLSCEQNLNHDAMYWYRQDPGQGLRLIYYSQIVNDFQKGDIAEGYSVSREKKESFPLTVTSAQKNPTAFYLCASSIVGDNTEAFFGQGTRLTVV.

This clonotype was detected many times. The chain uses TRBV12-3 or TRBV12-4 and TRBJ1-1, with TRBD1 matching 8 bases. Unmatched junction bases numbered 7, after V lost 6 bases and J lost 1 base. The CDR3 loop spans 15 amino acids. This CDR3 reads CASRRAGTGNTEAFF. Here the CDR3 DNA reads TGTGCCAGCAGACGAGCCGGGACAGGGAACACTGAAGCTTTCTTT.

The table lists this clonotype with many counts. The CDR3 DNA follows: TGCGCCAGCAGCCAAGACGGCCCGAGACAGGGCCAGAACACTGAAGCTTTCTTT. This encodes CASSQDGPRQGQNTEAFF. The chain couples TRBV4-1 to TRBJ1-1; 7 positions match TRBD1. Trimming cost V 0 bases and J 1 base; bases outside gene matches: 11. Germline V gene lookup returns CDR1 MGHRA and CDR2 YSYEKL. CDR3 length equals 18 residues.

The V and J genes are TRBV7-2 and TRBJ1-2; the match to TRBD1 covers 10 bases. Germline lookup yields CDR1 SGHTA and CDR2 FQGNSA. After removal of 3 bases from V and 13 bases from J, the junction contained 8 bases not matched to a gene. The CDR3 has 13 residues. CDR3 region: CASSLGQGPLGTF. As DNA, the CDR3 is TGTGCCAGCAGCTTGGGACAGGGGCCGCTAGGCACCTTC.

In this sample, this clonotype turned up a few times. The J gene is TRBJ1-1, the V gene TRBV28; D uncertain. The CDR3 extends over 14 amino acids. In germline, CDR1 is MDHEN, CDR2 SYDVKM. The germline V and J ends were trimmed by 6 bases and 4 bases, with 15 bases remaining between them. CDR3 sequence reads: CASRTREVGTEAFF. Here the CDR3 DNA reads TGTGCCAGCAGGACACGCGAAGTAGGCACTGAAGCTTTCTTT.

The rearrangement links TRBV7-9 to TRBJ1-1; perhaps TRBD1 as D (6 bases). V was pared by 6 bases and J by 8 bases, with 19 bases between. CDR1 and CDR2 (germline): SEHNR, FQNEAQ (reference sequence). CDR3 length: 14 residues. CDR3 nucleotides: TGTGCCAGCAGGAATCAGGGGCCAATCATGGAAGCTTTCTTT. Translating gives CASRNQGPIMEAFF.

Ten or more counts support this clonotype. The chain links TRBV11-2 to TRBJ1-1, with D possibly TRBD1 on 6 matching bases. Trimming took off 2 bases at V and 0 bases at J, with 19 bases between the two ends. The CDR3 has 18 residues. Germline CDR1 reads SGHAT; CDR2 reads FQNNGV. The CDR3 loop is CASSLKGGLQGMNTEAFF. CDR3 bases: TGTGCCAGCAGCTTAAAAGGAGGGTTACAGGGCATGAACACTGAAGCTTTCTTT.

The chain has TRBV7-2 and TRBJ2-7; 13 bases line up with TRBD2. V lost 2 bases to trimming and J lost 3 bases; unmatched junction nucleotides: 4. Per germline, CDR1 SGHTA and CDR2 FQGNSA. The CDR3 spans 16 residues. The CDR3 spells CASSLQTSGGIYEQYF. The CDR3 bases are TGTGCCAGCAGCTTACAGACTAGCGGGGGGATCTACGAGCAGTACTTC.

The chain combines TRBV15 with TRBJ2-5; 12 nucleotides agree with TRBD2. After removal of 5 bases from V and 5 bases from J, the junction contained 9 bases not matched to a gene. The CDR3 contains 16 residues. Germline V gene sequence: CDR1 LNHNV, CDR2 YYDKDF (reference sequence). In DNA, the CDR3 is TGTGCCACCAGCCTCCTAGCGGGGGGGGGTTGGGAGACCCAGTACTTC. The encoded protein is CATSLLAGGGWETQYF. Using reference TRBV15 and TRBJ2-5 for the parts outside the CDR3, the full variable domain is DAMVIQNPRYQVTQFGKPVTLSCSQTLNHNVMYWYQQKSSQAPKLLFHYYDKDFNNEADTPDNFQSRRPNTSFCFLDIRSPGLGDTAMYLCATSLLAGGGWETQYFGPGTRLLVL.

This chain links TRBV4-3 with TRBJ1-5; unclear D gene. Germline assignment: CDR1 LGHNA and CDR2 YSLEER. The V end was cut by 0 bases, the J end by 1 base, with 7 bases between. The CDR3 covers 15 residues. The CDR3, as DNA: TGCGCCAGCAGCCAAGAAACCAGGAGCAATCAGCCCCAGCATTTT. Translation: CASSQETRSNQPQHF.

CDR3 region: CSAIGDSSQETQYF. The CDR3 DNA follows: TGCAGTGCTATAGGGGACAGTTCTCAAGAGACCCAGTACTTC. The chain has TRBV20-1 and TRBJ2-5; 7 bases align to TRBD1. The CDR3 contains 14 residues. From germline, CDR1 is DFQATT and CDR2 SNEGSKA (reference sequence). J gave up 2 bases and V 4 bases, and 7 bases lay outside the gene matches.

With respect to this clonotype: This clone may be a read error of a much larger clone one base away. The chain carries TRBV3-1 and TRBJ1-6, with D hard to call. There are 14 residues in the CDR3. CDR1 is LGHDT, CDR2 YNNKEL, per germline (reference sequence). CDR3 residues: CASGQGQLNSPLHF. For the CDR3, the DNA is TGTGCCAGCGGCCAAGGGCAGCTTAATTCACCCCTCCACTTT.

The chain combines TRBV7-2 with TRBJ2-3; D is uncertain. Germline V gene data show CDR1 as SGHTA and CDR2 as FQGNSA. This CDR3 has 11 amino acids. Trimming removed 5 bases at V and 6 bases at J, with 6 bases between. CDR3 residues: CASSREDTQYF. The CDR3 DNA is TGTGCCAGCAGCCGAGAGGATACGCAGTATTTT.

The V and J genes are TRBV2 and TRBJ2-7, with a weak D call TRBD1 (6 bases). This CDR3 spans 15 amino acids. From germline, CDR1 is SNHLY and CDR2 FYNNEI. The V end lost 3 bases, the J end lost 5 bases, and 17 bases lay between the germline ends. Here the CDR3 DNA reads TGTGCCAGCAGTGACGGGCAGGACAGTCAAAACGAGCAGTACTTC. Protein sequence: CASSDGQDSQNEQYF.

This clonotype was seen at least ten times. The J gene is TRBJ2-1, the V gene TRBV11-1; D possibly corresponds to TRBD1 (6 bases). Trimming removed 2 bases at V and 4 bases at J, with 18 bases between. This CDR3 comprises 17 residues. The germline gives CDR1 SGHAT, CDR2 FQDESV (reference sequence). For the CDR3, the DNA is TGTGCCAGCAGCTTATTCTCAGGGGCTACCGCGTACAATGAGCAGTTCTTC. As protein: CASSLFSGATAYNEQFF.

Comments on this clonotype: No conserved phenylalanine or tryptophan is present at the end of the CDR3, so a read error is the likely explanation. No DNA is shown, since the ends of the CDR3 on it are uncertain; the CDR3 is the one TCRdb lists. J is TRBJ1-6 and V is TRBV20-1; the listed D gene, TRBD1, was not tested against the DNA. Both ends counted, the CDR3 spans 15 residues. The germline V gene encodes CDR1 DFQATT and CDR2 SNEGSKA (reference sequence). This CDR3 reads CSARDPTGGRSPLHS.

This clonotype was seen ten or more times. The chain links TRBV12-3 or TRBV12-4 to TRBJ1-5; D is undetermined. CDR3 length: 13 residues. The ends were cut back, 3 bases at V and 1 base at J, with 4 bases in the middle. CDR3 loop: CASSFGSNQPQHF. CDR3 nucleotides: TGTGCCAGCAGTTTTGGAAGCAATCAGCCCCAGCATTTT.

Remarks on this clonotype: Relative to the germline gene, one junction end is altered; a read error may explain this. The gene calls are TRBV10-3 and TRBJ2-7; 7 bases map to TRBD1. CDR3 length: 16 residues. Germline CDR1 reads ENHRY; CDR2 reads SYGVKD. The CDR3 DNA sequence: TGTGCCATCGGTGAGTTACGGACAGGTGAACACTACGAGCAGTACTTC. Protein product: CAIGELRTGEHYEQYF.

Ten or more counts support this clonotype. In DNA, the CDR3 is TGCGCCAGCAGCACCGTGGGGGTGGTTGGAAACACCATATATTTT. Translating gives CASSTVGVVGNTIYF. The chain couples TRBV5-1 to TRBJ1-3, with D possibly TRBD1 on 5 matching bases. The germline V and J ends were trimmed by 4 bases and 3 bases, with 14 bases remaining between them. The CDR3 totals 15 residues. CDR1 is SGHRS, CDR2 YFSETQ, per germline.

V is TRBV19 and J is TRBJ1-5; D gene uncertain. Germline CDR1 reads LNHDA; CDR2 reads SQIVND (reference sequence). The CDR3 spans 13 residues. V dropped 7 bases and J dropped 5 bases, with 12 bases sitting between them. CDR3 DNA sequence: TGTGCCAGTACCTTCGACAAGTATCAGCCCCAGCATTTT. Encoded protein: CASTFDKYQPQHF.

The chain carries TRBV2 and TRBJ1-6; weak D call: TRBD1 (5 bases). V was shortened by 5 bases and J by 8 bases, with 13 bases between the two germline ends. This CDR3 contains 14 residues. The germline CDR1 and CDR2 sequences are SNHLY and FYNNEI. CDR3 DNA: TGTGCCAGCAGTTTATGGGGGGGGGATTCACCCCTCCACTTT. Translated: CASSLWGGDSPLHF.

This chain uses TRBV4-3 with TRBJ2-1; TRBD2 matches 10 bases. Per germline, CDR1 LGHNA and CDR2 YSLEER. V shed 0 bases, J shed 9 bases, and the junction held 8 bases outside the gene matches. The CDR3 is 16 amino acids. CDR3 in amino acids: CASSQDQLAGRGEQFF. CDR3 DNA sequence: TGCGCCAGCAGCCAAGATCAACTAGCGGGGAGGGGTGAGCAGTTCTTC.

The table lists this clonotype with many counts. CDR3 sequence reads: CSARTGSNYGYTF. The CDR3 DNA follows: TGCAGTGCTAGGACAGGGTCAAACTATGGCTACACCTTC. The rearrangement uses TRBV20-1 and TRBJ1-2, with 7 bases fitting TRBD1. The J segment lost 2 bases and the V segment lost 3 bases, leaving 3 bases of the junction unmatched. The length of the CDR3 is 13 residues. The germline CDR1 and CDR2 sequences are DFQATT and SNEGSKA (reference sequence).

This clonotype has at least ten counts. This chain joins TRBV19 and TRBJ2-1; 7 nucleotides agree with TRBD2. V lost 5 bases to trimming and J lost 3 bases; unmatched junction nucleotides: 4. The CDR3 runs 14 residues. Germline CDR1 reads LNHDA; CDR2 reads SQIVND (reference sequence). CDR3 DNA: TGTGCCAGTAGTCGGGCGGGGGACTACAATGAGCAGTTCTTC. This codes for CASSRAGDYNEQFF.

Ten or more counts support this clonotype. J is TRBJ2-7 and V is TRBV7-3, with 11 bases that match TRBD2. J gave up 6 bases and V 5 bases, and 9 bases lay outside the gene matches. Germline CDR1 and CDR2: SGHTA and FQGTGA. This CDR3 comprises 15 residues. The CDR3 DNA reads as TGTGCCAGCAGCCCGACCTTCACTAGCGGGGGCGAGCAGTACTTC. The encoded protein is CASSPTFTSGGEQYF.

This chain links TRBV7-9 with TRBJ1-1; possible D gene TRBD1, 6 bases. V gave up 5 bases and J gave up 0 bases, with 13 bases separating them. Germline assignment: CDR1 SEHNR and CDR2 FQNEAQ (reference sequence). This CDR3 has 15 residues. Written as DNA, the CDR3 is TGTGCCAGCAGCGGGGGCGGGGGTATGAACACTGAAGCTTTCTTT. This sequence encodes CASSGGGGMNTEAFF.

This clonotype has a single count. At one end the junction does not follow the germline gene, possibly because of a read error. This chain links TRBV5-6 with TRBJ1-2, with 9 positions matching TRBD1. CDR3 length equals 14 residues. The V gene's germline CDR1 is SGHDT and CDR2 YYEEEE. In DNA form, the CDR3 reads TGTGCCAGCAGCTTTACCGGGACAGGGAATGGCCACACCTTC. Amino acids: CASSFTGTGNGHTF.

This chain links TRBV5-8 with TRBJ1-2; D perhaps matches TRBD1 (6 bases). There are 14 residues in the CDR3. V was cut by 5 bases and J by 3 bases, with 14 bases left in between. Germline values: CDR1 SGHTS, CDR2 YDEGEE. The CDR3 sequence: CASSPPQGHYGYTF. The DNA of the CDR3 is TGTGCCAGCAGTCCCCCACAGGGTCACTATGGCTACACCTTC.

This clonotype was detected many times. The gene calls are TRBV3-1 and TRBJ2-2; no clear D. The V end lost 0 bases, the J end lost 5 bases, and 7 bases lay between the germline ends. The CDR3 covers 14 residues. Germline V gene lookup returns CDR1 LGHDT and CDR2 YNNKEL (reference sequence). The CDR3 nucleotides read TGTGCCAGCAGCCAAGAACTGCGGACCGGGGAGCTGTTTTTT. Translated, it gives CASSQELRTGELFF.